The 18 T cell receptor beta chains below were found in one sample sequenced in a study of cytomegalovirus exposure and HLA in healthy donors. Vbeta (60) and Jbeta (13) primers were used in the PCR. Produced via immunoSEQ multiplex PCR; TCRdb's table is partial and in-frame only. The sample includes under 250,000 clones, about 78% of them seen just once. Sample: PBMCs. The receptors were gathered from a woman younger than 45 in good health and CMV-seronegative.

This clone was detected only a few times. The chain carries TRBV30 and TRBJ1-2, with 9 bases lining up with TRBD1. Trimming cost V 5 bases and J 8 bases; bases outside gene matches: 9. The CDR3 covers 13 residues. CDR1 GTSNPN and CDR2 SVGIG come from the germline V gene (reference sequence). The CDR3 region has the DNA TGTGCCTGGCAGGGAGGGACAGGGAACGGCTACACCTTC. It yields the protein CAWQGGTGNGYTF.

This rearrangement joins TRBV6-6 to TRBJ1-2; a weak D match, TRBD1 (6 bases). V lost 7 bases to trimming and J lost 8 bases, with 17 bases between them. CDR3 length: 13 amino acids. CDR1 and CDR2 from the germline V gene are MNHNY and SVGAGI (reference sequence). CDR3 loop: CASTEAGGNGYTF. In nucleotides, the CDR3 is TGTGCCAGCACCGAGGCGGGGGGCAACGGCTACACCTTC.

The V gene is TRBV5-4, the J gene TRBJ2-1; D possibly corresponds to TRBD2 (5 bases). Germline V gene lookup returns CDR1 SGHNT and CDR2 YYREEE (reference sequence). The germline V and J ends were trimmed by 1 base and 0 bases, with 23 bases remaining between them. CDR3 length equals 20 residues. For the CDR3, the DNA is TGTGCCAGCAGCTTGAGTGTTTTTTTTGGCGGGCGCAGCTCCTACAATGAGCAGTTCTTC. Its translation: CASSLSVFFGGRSSYNEQFF.

This clone was recorded a few times. The genes are TRBV5-1 and TRBJ2-5; D gene ambiguous. The better agreement between TRBJ2-7 and the DNA end casts doubt on the J call. Germline loops: CDR1 SGHRS, CDR2 YFSETQ. The CDR3 extends over 15 amino acids. The CDR3 DNA is TGCGCCAGCAGCTTACAACGGATGATAGACTACGAGCAGTACTTC. Protein product: CASSLQRMIDYEQYF.

As concerns this clone: Germline is not matched at one junction end, which may reflect a read error. The V and J genes are TRBV5-6 and TRBJ1-2, with 7 bases lining up with TRBD1. The germline V gene has CDR1 SGHDT and CDR2 YYEEEE. The CDR3 has 14 residues. CDR3 region: CASSFEGQFYGYPF. CDR3 DNA sequence: TGTGCCAGCAGCTTTGAGGGACAGTTCTATGGCTACCCCTTC.

The genes are TRBV30 and TRBJ2-7; TRBD2 is a possible D gene (6 bases). CDR1 and CDR2 (germline): GTSNPN, SVGIG (reference sequence). The CDR3 spans 14 residues. V was shortened by 4 bases and J by 0 bases, with 13 bases between the two germline ends. In nucleotides, the CDR3 is TGTGCCTGGAATGCCCTAGCGATCTCCTACGAGCAGTACTTC. Translation: CAWNALAISYEQYF. Variable domain in full (rest from reference TRBV30 and TRBJ2-7): SQTIHQWPATLVQPVGSPLSLECTVEGTSNPNLYWYRQAAGRGLQLLFYSVGIGQISSEVPQNLSASRPQDRQFILSSKKLLLSDSGFYLCAWNALAISYEQYFGPGTRLTVT.

The chain combines TRBV7-9 with TRBJ1-1, with TRBD1 as a possible D gene (6 bases). Trimming left V 1 base short and J 0 bases short, with 15 bases between. Germline-derived CDR1 and CDR2 are SEHNR and FQNEAQ (reference sequence). The CDR3 extends over 17 amino acids. The CDR3 protein is CASSLGWGRGLNTEAFF. CDR3 sequence (DNA): TGTGCCAGCAGCTTAGGGTGGGGCAGGGGATTGAACACTGAAGCTTTCTTT.

This sequence joins TRBV5-1 and TRBJ2-5, with 12 bases lining up with TRBD2. The J call may be faulty, since TRBJ2-7 better matches the DNA end. This CDR3 spans 15 amino acids. CDR1 and CDR2 (germline): SGHRS, YFSETQ. CDR3 nucleotide sequence: TGCGCCAGCAGCTACGGACTAGCGGGAACCTACGAGCAGTACTTC. This codes for CASSYGLAGTYEQYF.

This sequence joins TRBV30 and TRBJ2-7; D might be TRBD1 (5 bases). This CDR3 spans 14 amino acids. Germline loops: CDR1 GTSNPN, CDR2 SVGIG (reference sequence). V was shortened by 2 bases and J by 1 base, with 12 bases between the two germline ends. CDR3 nucleotide sequence: TGTGCCTGGAGTCAGGGTGGCTGGTCCTACGAGCAGTACTTC. Its translation: CAWSQGGWSYEQYF. Combining the CDR3 with reference TRBV30 and TRBJ2-7 gives the whole variable domain SQTIHQWPATLVQPVGSPLSLECTVEGTSNPNLYWYRQAAGRGLQLLFYSVGIGQISSEVPQNLSASRPQDRQFILSSKKLLLSDSGFYLCAWSQGGWSYEQYFGPGTRLTVT.

This clone has a handful of counts. V and J are TRBV5-1 and TRBJ2-7; 13 nucleotides match TRBD2. Germline CDR1 and CDR2: SGHRS and YFSETQ. V shed 7 bases and J 7 bases; nucleotides not matched to a gene: 8. CDR3 length equals 14 residues. CDR3 amino acids: CASATGTSGMEQYF. DNA for the CDR3: TGCGCCAGCGCAACCGGGACTAGCGGGATGGAGCAGTACTTC.

This clone was counted a single time. The genes are TRBV28 and TRBJ1-5; TRBD1 matches at 9 bases. This CDR3 is built from 19 residues. V trimming: 6 bases; J trimming: 4 bases; junction bases outside the gene matches: 19. The germline V gene encodes CDR1 MDHEN and CDR2 SYDVKM. CDR3 DNA: TGTGCCAGCAGCCTATACACCGGGACAGGGAGTGTTTGGAATCAGCCCCAGCATTTT. Its protein is CASSLYTGTGSVWNQPQHF.

Points on this clone: The germline gene is not matched at one end of the junction; a read error may be the cause. V and J are TRBV7-9 and TRBJ1-2; D not resolved. Germline V gene data show CDR1 as SEHNR and CDR2 as FQNEAQ (reference sequence). This CDR3 has 12 residues. This CDR3 reads CSSSFSNYGYTF. For the CDR3, the DNA is TGTTCCAGCAGCTTCTCTAACTATGGCTACACCTTC.

This clone appeared once. This rearrangement joins TRBV4-2 to TRBJ1-4; no reliable D call. Trimming pared 3 bases from V and 7 bases from J, leaving 18 bases between. This CDR3 region has 16 residues. Germline V CDR1 and CDR2: LGHNA, YNFKEQ. The CDR3 loop reads CASSQEPRKEGEKLFF. In DNA, the CDR3 is TGTGCCAGCAGCCAGGAACCTCGGAAGGAGGGTGAAAAACTGTTTTTT.

The chain links TRBV28 to TRBJ2-5, with D perhaps TRBD2 (5 bases). The J call may be wrong; the DNA end is better matched by TRBJ2-7. The CDR3 extends over 13 amino acids. Germline lookup yields CDR1 MDHEN and CDR2 SYDVKM. CDR3: CASSRGRAYEQYF. CDR3 sequence (DNA): TGTGCCAGCAGCCGAGGGCGGGCCTACGAGCAGTACTTC.

To note about this clone: At one boundary the junction diverges from the germline segment, which might be a read error. The genes are TRBV7-7 and TRBJ2-1, with D tentatively TRBD2 (6 bases). Looked up from germline, CDR1 is SSHAT and CDR2 is FNYEAQ (reference sequence). This CDR3 has 14 amino acids. In nucleotides, the CDR3 is TGTGCTAGCAGCTTAGATACACTAGCTAGTGAGCAGTTCTTC. It encodes CASSLDTLASEQFF.

The gene calls are TRBV10-3 and TRBJ2-7; 9 nucleotides match TRBD1. With V trimmed by 6 bases and J by 3 bases, 9 bases remained unmatched. The germline V gene has CDR1 ENHRY and CDR2 SYGVKD. The CDR3 loop spans 15 amino acids. The CDR3 spells CAISFRDREVYEQYF. The CDR3, as DNA: TGTGCCATCAGCTTCCGGGACAGGGAAGTCTACGAGCAGTACTTC.

This clone appeared a few times. The chain employs TRBV5-1 and TRBJ2-3, with 8 nucleotides matching TRBD1. The CDR3 length is 17 residues. The junction had 12 bases not matched to a gene; V was cut back by 4 bases and J by 2 bases. In germline, CDR1 is SGHRS, CDR2 YFSETQ. CDR3 coding DNA: TGCGCCAGCAGCCTGGACAGGGTGGGGGCCTACACAGATACGCAGTATTTT. Translating gives CASSLDRVGAYTDTQYF.

The chain combines TRBV6-6 with TRBJ1-1; no reliable D call. Germline assignment: CDR1 MNHNY and CDR2 SVGAGI (reference sequence). The CDR3 is made up of 13 amino acids. V was trimmed by 4 bases and J by 1 base, leaving 7 bases between them. The CDR3 region has the DNA TGTGCCAGCAGTTTATCAGGGAACACTGAAGCTTTCTTT. It translates to CASSLSGNTEAFF.